This paragraph covers one T cell receptor beta chain sequence. No cognate antigen has been identified for it. Base-call qualities are not available, and no considerably larger clone is one nucleotide away. The data belong to a study of early stage breast cancer tumors (dated by TCRdb to 2015 to 2018). As for the study more broadly: Of the roughly 17 invasive breast tumors, roughly eleven were found to be estrogen receptor-positive, progesterone receptor-positive and HER2-negative. On average, each sample had roughly 9.5-fold read coverage. The samples as a whole yielded around 2.5 million detected templates, corresponding to 900,000 to 1,100,000 unique clonotypes. Of the approximately 12 ER+/PR+/HER2- tumors, eight were classified as invasive ductal carcinomas and four as invasive lobular carcinomas.

Every sample was amplified as two independent genomic DNA replicates, using about 0.46 ug for blood and about 1.4 ug for tumor or normal breast. TCRB sequencing of genomic DNA was carried out with the ImmunoSeq Intro kit according to the manufacturer's instructions. The multiplex PCR ran for roughly 31 cycles using proprietary primers and spike-in control sequences for absolute quantification. Single-end 150-bp reads were used to sequence an 87-bp fragment spanning the CDR3 and the flanking V and J genes. Each lane of an Illumina MiSeq using version 3.0 chemistry carried seven multiplexed samples, with two replicates per sample. Under the source paper's analysis protocol: The vendor's proprietary pipeline handled the raw data processing, merging both replicates into a single result for each sample. Productive rearrangements sharing the V-gene family, CDR3 amino acid sequence and J-gene segment were defined as clonotypes. To compute clonality, the normalized Shannon entropy (Pielou evenness) of TCRB abundances was subtracted from 1. To estimate T cell density, the total number of templates was divided by the input cell count, which was inferred from how much DNA went in. Recon was used with default parameters to estimate total repertoire diversity and clonality. Clonotypes with over 0.1% abundance in tumor and at least 32-fold higher abundance in tumor than in normal breast were defined as tumor-enriched. Held by TCRdb, this immuneACCESS table contains in-frame sequences only and omits some clones. Under half of the omission traces to an unresolved V gene where checked; the cause of the rest is unknown. The V and J calls and clone size were taken over from that table, and D and trimming were inferred from the DNA. The sample table contains around 28,000 clones; only one count was recorded for around three quarters of them. The ten largest clones capture over 9.5% of the sample.

The study profiled bulk TCR beta-chain repertoires in matched peripheral blood, tumor and adjacent normal breast tissue taken from roughly 17 patients with early-stage breast cancer. Before surgery, roughly 5-11 mL of whole blood was collected in EDTA tubes and processed within 2 hours. Ficoll-Paque centrifugation in SepMate-50 tubes was used to isolate peripheral blood mononuclear cells. PBMCs were cryopreserved in aliquots of about 2 to 4 million cells in approximately 90% FBS with about 10% DMSO and kept in liquid nitrogen. The Qiagen AllPrep DNA/RNA Mini kit was used for genomic DNA extraction. Beyond this particular receptor, the publication reports: Chain pairing and functional markers such as CD4, CD8 and FOXP3 were missed by bulk genomic DNA sequencing of unsorted cells. Tumors showed about 2.4-fold higher T cell density and higher clonality than adjacent normal breast tissue. Enriched TCRB sequences shared across patients were found to be mostly commonly generated sequences that were unlikely to play an important role in the tumor microenvironment. Because the cohort was small, analysis by tumor subtype was not possible. Repertoires from blood and normal breast were more alike than repertoires from blood and tumor, and in about 90% of the 16 patients, comparing each tissue with blood separated tumor from normal.

Taken from the germline V gene, the CDR1 and CDR2 loops are SGDLS and YYNGEE. Including cysteine and phenylalanine, the CDR3 has 14 amino acids. Only the CDR3 portion is preserved as DNA: 42 bases, with reading frame beginning at the first base. Here V drops 5 bases and J drops 1 base, and the junction holds 3 bases not matched to any gene. The specimen was blood. The sequence links TRBV9 to TRBJ2-7; a stretch of 10 junction bases matches TRBD2. This clonotype was sampled from a person between 55 and 69 years old with breast cancer. At the DNA level, the sequence is TGTGCCAGCAGTCTAGCGGGAGAATCCTACGAGCAGTACTTC. Protein translation: CASSLAGESYEQYF.